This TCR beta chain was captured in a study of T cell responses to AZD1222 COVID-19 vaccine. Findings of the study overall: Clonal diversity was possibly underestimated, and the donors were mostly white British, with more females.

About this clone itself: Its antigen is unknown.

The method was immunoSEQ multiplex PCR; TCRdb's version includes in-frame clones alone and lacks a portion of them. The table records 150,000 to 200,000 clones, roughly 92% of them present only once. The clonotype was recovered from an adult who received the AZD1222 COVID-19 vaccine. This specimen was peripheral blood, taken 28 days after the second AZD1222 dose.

CDR3 residues: CASSQQPLQQGEYNSPLHF. CDR3 in DNA: TGCGCCAGCAGCCAACAACCCCTTCAACAGGGGGAGTATAATTCACCCCTCCACTTT. The chain employs TRBV4-1 and TRBJ1-6; 8 positions agree with TRBD1. The junction had 13 bases not matched to a gene; V was cut back by 2 bases and J by 4 bases. CDR3 length equals 19 residues. In germline, CDR1 is MGHRA, CDR2 YSYEKL.